The T cell receptor beta chain described here comes from a study of PD-1 blockade in mismatch repair-deficient tumors (dated by TCRdb to the late 2010s). The study in broad terms: Between September 2013 and September 2016, the trial enrolled about 93 consecutive patients with over 10 mismatch repair-deficient cancer types, every one of whom had been previously treated and was progressing. Tumor-associated T cell clones were tracked in the peripheral blood of patients responding to PD-1 blockade by deep sequencing of TCR CDR3 regions.

Trimming leaves V shorter by 0 bases and J shorter by 4 bases, with the junction holding 10 bases beyond the gene matches. The CDR3 covers 17 residues, taking in both the cysteine and the phenylalanine. Of the read, only the CDR3 DNA is kept; its 51 bases are in frame from base 1. For CDR1 and CDR2, the germline V gene lists LGHNA and YNFKEQ. In regard to this clone: Its antigen has not been determined. No much larger clonotype is one base removed from it; base qualities were not supplied.

The library was obtained by the immunoSEQ multiplex PCR assay. TCRdb's version of the immuneACCESS table is confined to in-frame rearrangements and falls short of the full clone set. An unresolved V gene accounts for under half of the shortfall where checked; the remainder is of unknown origin. The sample table contains 50,000 to 75,000 clones; only one count was recorded for 88% of them. The ten biggest clones cover approximately 15% of the sample. Mismatch repair deficiency was established in every enrolled patient by polymerase chain reaction or immunohistochemistry. TCR sequencing was performed for three patients who responded to pembrolizumab therapy. Pembrolizumab PD-1 blockade was prospectively tested in advanced mismatch repair-deficient cancers, regardless of tissue of origin, in the phase II trial. Peripheral blood T cell samples were collected serially, before PD-1 blockade began and at several time points afterward. The timing of each blood sample was reported as weeks after the first dose of pembrolizumab.

Study-wide findings and limitations: Tumor-resident clones, often undetectable in blood before treatment, expanded rapidly after pembrolizumab and then contracted, generally before radiologic responses.

This specimen was peripheral blood, taken 52 weeks after starting pembrolizumab. The source of this sequence is an adult with mismatch repair-deficient cancer. The chain is made from TRBV4-2 and TRBJ2-3, and TRBD1 matches 7 of the central bases. The CDR3 has the sequence CASSQDWAGGRADTQYF. The sequenced DNA: TGTGCCAGCAGCCAAGATTGGGCAGGGGGAAGGGCAGATACGCAGTATTTT.